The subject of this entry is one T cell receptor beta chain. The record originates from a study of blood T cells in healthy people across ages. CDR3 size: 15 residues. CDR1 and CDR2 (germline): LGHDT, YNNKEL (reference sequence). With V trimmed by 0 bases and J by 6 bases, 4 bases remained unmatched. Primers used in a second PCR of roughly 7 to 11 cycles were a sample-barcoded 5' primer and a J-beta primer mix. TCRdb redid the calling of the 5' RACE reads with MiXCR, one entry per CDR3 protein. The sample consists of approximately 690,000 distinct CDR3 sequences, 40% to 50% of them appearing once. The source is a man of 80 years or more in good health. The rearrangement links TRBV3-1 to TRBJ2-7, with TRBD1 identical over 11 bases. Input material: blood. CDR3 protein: CASSQEGTGGAEQYF. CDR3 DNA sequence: TGTGCCAGCAGCCAAGAAGGGACAGGGGGTGCCGAGCAGTACTTC.